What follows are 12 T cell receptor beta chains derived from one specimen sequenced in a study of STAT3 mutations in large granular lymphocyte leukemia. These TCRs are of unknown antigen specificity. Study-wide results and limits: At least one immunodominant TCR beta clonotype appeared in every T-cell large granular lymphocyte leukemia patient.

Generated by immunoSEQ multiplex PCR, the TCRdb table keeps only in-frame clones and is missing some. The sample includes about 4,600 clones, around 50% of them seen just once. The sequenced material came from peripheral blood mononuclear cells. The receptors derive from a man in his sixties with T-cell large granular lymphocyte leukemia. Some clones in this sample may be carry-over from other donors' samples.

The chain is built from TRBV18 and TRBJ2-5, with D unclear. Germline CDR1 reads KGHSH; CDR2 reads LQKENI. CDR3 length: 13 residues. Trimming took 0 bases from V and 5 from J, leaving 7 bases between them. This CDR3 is CASSPPMGETQYF. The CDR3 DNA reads TGTGCCAGCTCACCACCGATGGGGGAGACCCAGTACTTC.

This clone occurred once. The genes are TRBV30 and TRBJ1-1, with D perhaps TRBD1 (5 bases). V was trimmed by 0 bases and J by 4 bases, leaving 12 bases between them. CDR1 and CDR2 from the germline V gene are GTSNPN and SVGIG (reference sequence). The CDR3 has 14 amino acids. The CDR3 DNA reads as TGTGCCTGGAGTGTAGGCGGGGGGGGCACTGAAGCTTTCTTT. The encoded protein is CAWSVGGGGTEAFF. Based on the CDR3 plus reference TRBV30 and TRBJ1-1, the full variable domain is SQTIHQWPATLVQPVGSPLSLECTVEGTSNPNLYWYRQAAGRGLQLLFYSVGIGQISSEVPQNLSASRPQDRQFILSSKKLLLSDSGFYLCAWSVGGGGTEAFFGQGTRLTVV.

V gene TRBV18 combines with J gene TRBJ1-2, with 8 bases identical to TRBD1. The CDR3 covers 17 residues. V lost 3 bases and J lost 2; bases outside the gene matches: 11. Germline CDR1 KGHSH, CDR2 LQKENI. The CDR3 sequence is CASSPLPRQGMNYGYTF. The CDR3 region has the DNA TGTGCCAGCTCACCTTTACCCCGACAGGGGATGAACTATGGCTACACCTTC.

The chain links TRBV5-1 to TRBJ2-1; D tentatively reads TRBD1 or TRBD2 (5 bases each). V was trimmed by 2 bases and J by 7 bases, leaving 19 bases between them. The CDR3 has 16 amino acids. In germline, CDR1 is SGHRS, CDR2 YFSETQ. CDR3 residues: CASSLDFGAGKNEQFF. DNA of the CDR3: TGCGCCAGCAGCTTAGATTTCGGGGCAGGGAAAAATGAGCAGTTCTTC.

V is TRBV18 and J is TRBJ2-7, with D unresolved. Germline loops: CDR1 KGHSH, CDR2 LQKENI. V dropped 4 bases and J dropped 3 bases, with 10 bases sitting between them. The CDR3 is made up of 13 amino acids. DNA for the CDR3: TGTGCCAGCTCACTAGGCAGTTACTACGAGCAGTACGTC. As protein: CASSLGSYYEQYV.

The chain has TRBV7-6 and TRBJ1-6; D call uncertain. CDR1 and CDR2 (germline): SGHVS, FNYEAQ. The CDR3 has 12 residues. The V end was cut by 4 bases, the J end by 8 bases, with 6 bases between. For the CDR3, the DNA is TGTGCCAGCAGCTCTTATTATTCACCCCTCCACTTT. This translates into CASSSYYSPLHF.

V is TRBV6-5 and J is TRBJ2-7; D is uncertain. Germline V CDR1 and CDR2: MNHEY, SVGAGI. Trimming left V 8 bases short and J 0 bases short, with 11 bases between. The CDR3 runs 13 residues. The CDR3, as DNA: TGTGCCAGCGCCCCCAGCAGCTCCTACGAGCAGTACGTC. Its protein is CASAPSSSYEQYV.

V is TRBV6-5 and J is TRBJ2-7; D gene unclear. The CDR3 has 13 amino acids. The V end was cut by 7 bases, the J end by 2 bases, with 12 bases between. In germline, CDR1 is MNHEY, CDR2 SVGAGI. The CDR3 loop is CASTNFGTYEQYF. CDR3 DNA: TGTGCCAGCACCAACTTTGGCACCTACGAGCAGTACTTC.

CDR3 DNA sequence: TGTGCCAGCAGGGGGGGACAGGGGGGTAATCAGCCCCAGCATTTT. It translates to CASRGGQGGNQPQHF. The chain links TRBV28 to TRBJ1-5; 11 bases are shared with TRBD1. V trimming: 6 bases; J trimming: 4 bases; junction bases outside the gene matches: 5. This CDR3 is 15 amino acids long. Per the germline V gene, CDR1 is MDHEN and CDR2 is SYDVKM.

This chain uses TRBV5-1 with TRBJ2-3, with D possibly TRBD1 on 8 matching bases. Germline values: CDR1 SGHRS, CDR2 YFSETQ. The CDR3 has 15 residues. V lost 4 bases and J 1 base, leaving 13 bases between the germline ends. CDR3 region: CASSPQGGRTDTQYF. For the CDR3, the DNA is TGCGCCAGCAGCCCACAGGGGGGGCGCACAGATACGCAGTATTTT. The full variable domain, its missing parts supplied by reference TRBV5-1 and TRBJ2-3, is KAGVTQTPRYLIKTRGQQVTLSCSPISGHRSVSWYQQTPGQGLQFLFEYFSETQRNKGNFPGRFSGRQFSNSRSEMNVSTLELGDSALYLCASSPQGGRTDTQYFGPGTRLTVL.

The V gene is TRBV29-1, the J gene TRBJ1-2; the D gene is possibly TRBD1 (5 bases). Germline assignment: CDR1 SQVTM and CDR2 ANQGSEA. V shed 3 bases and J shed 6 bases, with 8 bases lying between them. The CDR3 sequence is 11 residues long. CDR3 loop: CSVEQGHGYTF. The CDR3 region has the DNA TGCAGCGTTGAGCAGGGACATGGCTACACCTTC.

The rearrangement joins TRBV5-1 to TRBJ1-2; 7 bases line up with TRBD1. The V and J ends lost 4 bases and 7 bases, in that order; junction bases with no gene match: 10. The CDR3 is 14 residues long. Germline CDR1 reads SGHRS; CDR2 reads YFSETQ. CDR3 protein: CASSTSTGSVGYTF. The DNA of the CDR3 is TGCGCCAGCAGCACCTCGACAGGGTCAGTTGGCTACACCTTC.